Listed below are T cell receptor beta chains from one sample, sequenced in a study of CD8 T cells in Susac syndrome. TCRdb itself ran the immunoSEQ multiplex PCR reads through MiXCR, one entry per CDR3 protein. The data show roughly 130,000 distinct CDR3 sequences, roughly 96% seen once. Sequencing was performed on CD4+ T cells from PBMCs. The origin of the receptors is a human donor in good health. Each CDR3 is given with its conserved first and last residue. Fields, in order: D gene, V gene, clone size, J gene, CDR3 DNA, CDR3 protein. D genes are given only for firm matches. Clone size is shown for a subset of rows, as once, few, many or a class of expanded clone.

D gene: NA; V gene: TRBV5-1; clone size: NA; J gene: TRBJ2-5; CDR3 DNA: TGCGCCAGCAGCTTGAAAGTGGGCGGGGAGACCCAGTACTTC; CDR3 protein: CASSLKVGGETQYF
D gene: TRBD2; V gene: TRBV12-3/TRBV12-4; clone size: NA; J gene: TRBJ2-3; CDR3 DNA: TGTGCCAGCAGGAGACTAGCGGGAGGGCCGTATACGCAGTATTTT; CDR3 protein: CASRRLAGGPYTQYF
D gene: NA; V gene: TRBV18; clone size: NA; J gene: TRBJ1-1; CDR3 DNA: TGTGCCAGCTCCCGGGAGGGGTTGAACACTGAAGCTTTCTTT; CDR3 protein: CASSREGLNTEAFF
D gene: NA; V gene: TRBV6-1; clone size: NA; J gene: TRBJ2-6; CDR3 DNA: TGTGCCAGCAGTCGGGCGGACTCTGGGGCCAACGTCCTGACTTTC; CDR3 protein: CASSRADSGANVLTF
D gene: TRBD1; V gene: TRBV10-2; clone size: NA; J gene: TRBJ2-4; CDR3 DNA: TGCGCCAGCAGTGACAGGGGGCTAGCCAAAAACATTCAGTACTTC; CDR3 protein: CASSDRGLAKNIQYF
D gene: NA; V gene: TRBV6-6; clone size: NA; J gene: TRBJ1-1; CDR3 DNA: TGTGCCAGCAGTTATCGGGCAGGGAACACTGAAGCTTTCTTT; CDR3 protein: CASSYRAGNTEAFF
D gene: NA; V gene: TRBV29-1; clone size: NA; J gene: TRBJ1-1; CDR3 DNA: TGCAGCGTTATGACTCGGCAGAACACTGAAGCTTTCTTT; CDR3 protein: CSVMTRQNTEAFF
D gene: NA; V gene: TRBV30; clone size: NA; J gene: TRBJ1-2; CDR3 DNA: TGTGCCTGGAGCCTCGGAGTTCTGAGCTATGGCTACACCTTC; CDR3 protein: CAWSLGVLSYGYTF
D gene: NA; V gene: TRBV5-4; clone size: NA; J gene: TRBJ2-7; CDR3 DNA: TGTGCCAGCAGCATCCCCCAATCCTACGAGCAGTACTTC; CDR3 protein: CASSIPQSYEQYF
D gene: NA; V gene: TRBV19; clone size: NA; J gene: TRBJ2-5; CDR3 DNA: TGTGCCAGTAGTTCCCGGCCCTCCCCGACCCAGTACTTC; CDR3 protein: CASSSRPSPTQYF
D gene: TRBD2; V gene: TRBV27; clone size: few; J gene: TRBJ2-7; CDR3 DNA: TGTGCCAGCAGTTTTCGCGGGAGCTACGAGCAGTACTTC; CDR3 protein: CASSFRGSYEQYF
D gene: TRBD1; V gene: TRBV5-6; clone size: NA; J gene: TRBJ2-7; CDR3 DNA: TGTGCCAGCAGCCAAGCTGGACAGGGGATGTACGAGCAGTACTTC; CDR3 protein: CASSQAGQGMYEQYF
D gene: TRBD1; V gene: TRBV3-1; clone size: NA; J gene: TRBJ2-7; CDR3 DNA: TGTGCCAGCAGCGGGCTACAGGGGAAGGACGAGCAGTACTTC; CDR3 protein: CASSGLQGKDEQYF
D gene: NA; V gene: TRBV27; clone size: NA; J gene: TRBJ2-2; CDR3 DNA: TGTGCCAGCAGCAGGACAGGGAGGGCCACCGGGGAGCTGTTTTTT; CDR3 protein: CASSRTGRATGELFF
D gene: TRBD2; V gene: TRBV18; clone size: NA; J gene: TRBJ2-7; CDR3 DNA: TGTGCCAGCTCCAGTCGCGGTAGCGGGAGAAGCTACGAGCAGTACTTC; CDR3 protein: CASSSRGSGRSYEQYF
D gene: NA; V gene: TRBV29-1; clone size: NA; J gene: TRBJ1-3; CDR3 DNA: TGCAGCGTTGAAAAGGTGCCCTCTGGAAACACCATATATTTT; CDR3 protein: CSVEKVPSGNTIYF
D gene: TRBD2; V gene: TRBV28; clone size: NA; J gene: TRBJ2-7; CDR3 DNA: TGTGCCAGCAGAAGGGAGGGACTCTCCTACGAGCAGTACTTC; CDR3 protein: CASRREGLSYEQYF
D gene: NA; V gene: TRBV4-2; clone size: NA; J gene: TRBJ1-2; CDR3 DNA: TGTGCCAGCAGCCTCGGGCTTGAGGAATCTAACTATGGCTACACCTTC; CDR3 protein: CASSLGLEESNYGYTF
D gene: NA; V gene: TRBV12-3/TRBV12-4; clone size: NA; J gene: TRBJ1-5; CDR3 DNA: TGTGCCAGCAGTACCTTTGGGGGACAGCCCCAGCATTTT; CDR3 protein: CASSTFGGQPQHF
D gene: TRBD1; V gene: TRBV20-1; clone size: NA; J gene: TRBJ2-2; CDR3 DNA: TGCAGTGCAGGGCCGGGACAGGGCCCCCTTGGCGGGGAGCTGTTTTTT; CDR3 protein: CSAGPGQGPLGGELFF
D gene: NA; V gene: TRBV3-1; clone size: NA; J gene: TRBJ2-7; CDR3 DNA: TGTGCCAGCAGCCAACCGTTTACAGGGAGGAAGTTTTACGAGCAGTACTTC; CDR3 protein: CASSQPFTGRKFYEQYF
D gene: NA; V gene: TRBV20-1; clone size: NA; J gene: TRBJ1-5; CDR3 DNA: TGCAGTGCTCCTTCGACTGGTCCTAGCAATCAGCCCCAGCATTTT; CDR3 protein: CSAPSTGPSNQPQHF
D gene: NA; V gene: TRBV2; clone size: NA; J gene: TRBJ1-2; CDR3 DNA: TGTGCCAGCAGTGAATCTGGGGACACCAACTATGGCTACACCTTC; CDR3 protein: CASSESGDTNYGYTF
D gene: NA; V gene: TRBV20-1; clone size: NA; J gene: TRBJ2-1; CDR3 DNA: TGCAGTGCTAGTTGGGGAGAACCCTACAATGAGCAGTTCTTC; CDR3 protein: CSASWGEPYNEQFF
D gene: NA; V gene: TRBV29-1; clone size: once; J gene: TRBJ1-4; CDR3 DNA: TGCAGCGTTGTCCAATTGCCGGGAAAACTGTTTTTT; CDR3 protein: CSVVQLPGKLFF
D gene: TRBD2; V gene: TRBV2; clone size: NA; J gene: TRBJ2-7; CDR3 DNA: TGTGCCAGCAGTGCCCGGACTAGCGGTACCTACGAGCAGTACTTC; CDR3 protein: CASSARTSGTYEQYF
D gene: NA; V gene: TRBV28; clone size: NA; J gene: TRBJ2-7; CDR3 DNA: TGTGCCAGCAGGGGCGGCAACTCCTACGAGCAGTACTTC; CDR3 protein: CASRGGNSYEQYF